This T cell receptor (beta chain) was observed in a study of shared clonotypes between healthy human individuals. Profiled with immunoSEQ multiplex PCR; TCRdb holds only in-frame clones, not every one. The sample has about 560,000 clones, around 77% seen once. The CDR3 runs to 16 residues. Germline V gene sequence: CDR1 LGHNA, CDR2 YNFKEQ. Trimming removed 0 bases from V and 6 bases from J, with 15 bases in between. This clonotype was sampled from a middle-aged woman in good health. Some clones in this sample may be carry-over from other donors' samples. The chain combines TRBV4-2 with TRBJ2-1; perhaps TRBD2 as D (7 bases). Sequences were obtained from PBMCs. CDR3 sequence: CASSQDLGRGGNEQFF. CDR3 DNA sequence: TGTGCCAGCAGCCAAGATCTGGGTAGGGGGGGCAATGAGCAGTTCTTC.